This TCR beta chain was obtained from a study of blood T cell repertoires in COVID-19 (TCRdb year 2020). Notes on the research overall: Collaborator samples came from the United States, Italy and Spain and covered acute and convalescent phases of COVID-19. The material from the prospective study consisted of cDNA or gDNA derived from T cells, B-cell-depleted T cells, or PBMCs. Samples came from the ongoing ImmuneRACE study (first 160 participants) plus 1,254 subjects from 6 global collaborators. Deeply sampled blood TCRbeta repertoires from subjects exposed to, actively infected with, or recovered from COVID-19 were included in the dataset. The sample metadata nearly always contained a de-identified subject ID, COVID-19 status, age in years and sex. Where available, HLA class I and class II types were taken from metadata supplied by the sample provider and were not determined by assay-based typing. The repertoires were released in a freely available public database meant as a resource for research on the immune response to SARS-CoV-2.

The immunoSEQ Assay, a bias-controlled multiplex PCR, was used to amplify TCRbeta CDR3 regions from genomic DNA. For the original study's pipeline: Nucleated cell counts per sample were estimated from amplification of reference gene primers within the assay. Sequence reads were collapsed and filtered to measure the absolute abundance of every unique TCRbeta CDR3 rearrangement. For each sample, productive Simpson clonality was calculated by taking the square root of Simpson's diversity index across productive rearrangements. Sourced from immuneACCESS, this table was stored by TCRdb with only in-frame sequences that have V and J called. A share of the clones is absent; for the studies checked, an unresolved V gene accounts for under half, and the remainder has no known explanation. That table gives V, J and clone size, and the DNA gave D and trimming. The sample records some 120,000 clones, almost 80% of which are singletons. The ten largest make up 20% to 25% of the sample.

To note about this clone: Its antigen is currently not known. No base qualities exist here, and no much larger clone lies one base off it.

For this chain, trimming is 3 bases at the V end and 4 bases at the J end, and the number of junction bases without a gene match is 2. Spanning cysteine to phenylalanine, the CDR3 consists of 14 amino acids. Only the CDR3 portion is preserved as DNA: 42 bases, with reading frame beginning at the first base. The germline V gene sets CDR1 to MNHNS and CDR2 to SASEGT. Each collaborating institution followed its own protocols to collect whole blood in K2EDTA tubes. For TCRbeta analysis, collaborators shipped samples in one of three forms: frozen whole blood, isolated PBMCs, or DNA extracted from either of those sample types. General study outcomes and caveats: How much clinical and demographic metadata was included differed by source and by participant, and the metadata was provided uncurated.

Input material: peripheral blood. The TCR was taken from a human donor in a cohort sampled during active COVID-19. The sequence links TRBV6-1 to TRBJ2-7; 11 bases in the middle match TRBD1. The nucleotide sequence is given as TGTGCCAGCAGTGACGGGACAGGGGGGTACGAGCAGTACTTC. Its protein is CASSDGTGGYEQYF.